This T cell receptor (beta chain) is drawn from a study of cytomegalovirus exposure and HLA in healthy donors (dated by TCRdb to the late 2010s). Context from the whole study: According to an earlier analysis of 587 of the donors, about 179 million T cells yielded 117 million unique TCR beta sequences and more than 250 Gb of sequence data. An early release covering roughly 600 HLA-typed donors comprised 300 to 350 gigabases of sequencing data and some 79 million unique TCR sequences. Of the roughly 400 genotyped donors, around 81% fell in the genetic ancestry cluster associated with self-reported Caucasian donors. The study was designed to test whether signatures of past pathogen exposure could be identified by cataloging public T cell receptors. The T cell repertoires of 670 or so subjects were profiled by immunosequencing and related to cytomegalovirus serostatus. A separate validation cohort of more than 100 different subjects was used in addition to the 666-subject first cohort. The study combined high-throughput TCR immunosequencing, statistical association of individual TCRs with disease status, and machine learning to predict cytomegalovirus infection status. In a later analysis, previously published TCR beta repertoires from some 640 donors were re-analyzed and high-resolution HLA genotyping was added so that TCR occurrence patterns could be studied. Rather than drawing on any new phenotypic data, the later analysis identified candidate immune exposures from TCR beta sequences and the way those sequences occurred across donors. To decide whether each TCR beta V gene segment behaved as functional or pseudogenic, an earlier analysis of 587 of the donors relied on high-throughput TCR beta sequencing. Donor age, sex, ethnicity and CMV serostatus were collected together with the repertoire data. A later genetic analysis used genome-wide SNP genotypes for about 55% of the 666 donors, treating that subset as a discovery cohort. All discovery cohort repertoires had been generated using a single sequencing platform. HLA typing covered class I and class II loci at four-digit resolution. The number of typed donors differed by locus: about 620-640 for A, B, C, DRB1 and DQB1; some 540 for DQA1; around 610 for DPA1; and some 470 for DPB1. Roughly five DR-DQ haplotypes were treated as single units for association and clustering because of strong linkage in the cohort. Across 300 to 400 genotyped donors of the cohort, an average of approximately 200,000 unique TCR beta nucleotide sequences per donor were sequenced, and approximately 19% of those sequences were non-productive.

To note about this clone: The target of this receptor is not known. Base qualities are missing; no much larger clone stands one base away.

The study at large found these results: Correlated functional status among segregating V segments might be attributable to linkage disequilibrium, but an unknown experimental factor could not be ruled out. A later analysis reported that several top co-occurrence clusters appeared linked to parvovirus B19, influenza, CMV and Epstein-Barr virus. In a later analysis, HLA-associated TCR beta chains were found to be more clonally expanded and to have lower generation probabilities than equally common non-associated chains. Specific HLA alleles were associated with 15,000 to 20,000 TCR beta sequences at a false discovery rate of 0.05 in a later analysis. A further reported finding was that TCR beta sequences accurately predicted the HLA-A and HLA-B alleles for most subjects in the first cohort. In an earlier analysis of 587 of the donors, most TCR beta V segments appeared in productive rearrangements about 90% or about 30% of the time, broadly matching IMGT annotations. Assigning TCR associations to individual alleles was difficult when HLA alleles, especially DR and DQ, strongly co-occurred. A cluster of highly shared sequence variants was judged likely to represent a technical artifact of the sequencing pipeline. An association between a missense DCLRE1C variant and V-gene and J-gene trimming of TCR beta chains was found in a later genetic analysis and replicated in an independent cohort. In a later genetic analysis, fewer N-insertions in productive TCRs were reported among donors in an Asian-associated ancestry cluster than the 666-donor mean. In vitro tests confirmed that three of the cytomegalovirus-associated TCR beta chains recognize cytomegalovirus antigens. The authors suggested that the approach could potentially be generalized to other disease states and immunological phenotypes. According to a later analysis, TCR association rates differed among HLA loci, with DRB1 alleles showing the most associated TCRs and HLA-C alleles showing the fewest. CMV serostatus was the only immune exposure information available for the cohort. The classifier was reported to diagnose cytomegalovirus status with high specificity and sensitivity in both the original and validation cohorts. Most CMV-associated TCR beta chains appeared to be HLA-restricted in a later analysis, and the HLA associations seemed to be driven largely by CMV exposure. Most TCR sequences were observed very rarely across donors, whereas some public TCRs were present in many individuals. Some IMGT-functional V segments, including TRBV6-2 and TRBV6-3, could not be distinguished by the 87-base-pair reads and were therefore excluded. Because HLA typing was missing for some donors at each locus, association tests included only the typed subset. The study listed 150 to 200 TCR beta chains as associated with cytomegalovirus. Because counts were too low, roughly 18 rarely observed V segments, including chromosome 9 orphons, were left out of the earlier analysis of 587 of the donors. The cohort was sequenced for TCR beta chains only, and without alpha or paired-chain data the features that could be detected were limited. Sequencing depth was assumed to be roughly uniform across donors in the presence/absence analyses, though that assumption may not hold.

Library preparation used the immunoSEQ multiplex PCR assay. A mixture of 60 forward primers for TCR Vbeta segments and 13 reverse primers for TCR Jbeta segments was used in the multiplex PCR. Amplification of the CDR3 region of rearranged TCR beta genes was performed with a multiplex PCR assay on genomic DNA. The amplified TCR beta libraries were sequenced on the Illumina HiSeq System as 87-base-pair reads. In the authors' own workflow: Across the roughly 640 repertoires, a later analysis counted tens of millions of unique TCR beta chains, around 10 million of which were shared by at least two donors. Raw reads were error-corrected and collapsed into unique sequences with a nearest-neighbor algorithm that merged closely related sequences to remove PCR and sequencing errors. Alignment of CDR3 sequences to IMGT reference sequences was used to assign V, D and J gene segments. For a sequence to be retained, a match of at least six nucleotides to both a V gene segment and a J gene segment was required. A rearrangement counted as productive if the CDR3 had no stop codons and remained in frame with V and J, and every other rearrangement counted as non-productive. CDR3 was defined by IMGT convention, running from the second conserved V-encoded cysteine to the conserved J-encoded phenylalanine. The earlier analysis of approximately 590 of the donors excluded any sequence lacking an unambiguous match to a single V gene segment. An earlier analysis of roughly 590 of the donors called V segments functional above 56.7% productive rearrangements and segregating when the between-donor standard deviation exceeded 5%. A statistical classification framework was developed to diagnose cytomegalovirus status using the catalog of TCR beta chain sequences. A later analysis assigned V and J genes by comparing TCR nucleotide sequences with IMGT/GENE-DB human TR gene sequences. A later analysis assigned CDR3 sequences and most-parsimonious VDJ recombination scenarios with the TCRdist pipeline. In a later analysis, each TCR beta chain was defined by its CDR3 amino acid sequence together with its V-gene family, and reads lacking a unique V-gene family were excluded. To address suspected cross-contamination and a sequencing artifact, a later analysis removed approximately 600 highly shared, low-generation-probability nucleotide sequences. In a later analysis, a clonal expansion index for each public chain was calculated from normalized within-repertoire ranks of inferred template counts. A later analysis computed generation probabilities with a VDJ recombination model fitted to out-of-frame rearrangements, and checked the results against IGoR. In a later analysis, hypergeometric tests were used to score TCR-TCR, TCR-HLA and TCR-CMV co-occurrence, with a repertoire-size bias correction applied to TCR pairs. A later analysis estimated false discovery rates by permuting HLA or CMV assignments 20 times. In a later analysis, co-occurring TCRs were grouped with DBSCAN, and TCRdist sequence similarity was added when clustering was performed within HLA-allele-positive subsets. Co-occurrence clustering excluded repertoires with fewer than 30,000 or more than 120,000 public chains, plus five with anomalous nucleotide sharing. The clones in this table, taken by TCRdb from immuneACCESS, are in-frame only. Not every clone is retained; where verified, under half of the shortfall comes from an unresolved V gene, and the cause of the rest is unknown. V, J and clone size reflect that table, while D and trimming were determined from the DNA. The sample includes about 100,000 clones, with about 80% observed a single time. 4.1% of the sample comes from the top ten.

In total, 500 to 700 healthy bone marrow donors made up the cohort. All cohort members were sampled while nominally healthy, although unrecorded immune exposures were likely present. The donor tested CMV seronegative and was one of the 352 seronegative cohort members. A peripheral blood sample was provided by each donor, and peripheral blood mononuclear cells were used for TCR beta sequencing. The Qiagen DNeasy Blood Extraction Kit was used to extract genomic DNA from the blood cell samples. CDR3 length: 14 amino acids, cysteine to phenylalanine. The CDR3 DNA has 42 bases and is translated from base 1. The germline V gene (reference sequence) provides CDR1 GTSNPN and CDR2 SVGIG. The junction shows trimming of 8 bases on V and 1 base on J, and the gene matches do not reach 10 bases of it.

Sequencing was performed on PBMCs. In this chain, TRBV30 is recombined with TRBJ2-7, and 8 junctional nucleotides match TRBD2. The source of this sequence is a man between 35 and 55 years old in good health and CMV-seronegative. The nucleotide sequence is given as TGTGCCCTTACCGGGGGGGTTGCGTCCTACGAGCAGTACTTC. This gives the protein CALTGGVASYEQYF.